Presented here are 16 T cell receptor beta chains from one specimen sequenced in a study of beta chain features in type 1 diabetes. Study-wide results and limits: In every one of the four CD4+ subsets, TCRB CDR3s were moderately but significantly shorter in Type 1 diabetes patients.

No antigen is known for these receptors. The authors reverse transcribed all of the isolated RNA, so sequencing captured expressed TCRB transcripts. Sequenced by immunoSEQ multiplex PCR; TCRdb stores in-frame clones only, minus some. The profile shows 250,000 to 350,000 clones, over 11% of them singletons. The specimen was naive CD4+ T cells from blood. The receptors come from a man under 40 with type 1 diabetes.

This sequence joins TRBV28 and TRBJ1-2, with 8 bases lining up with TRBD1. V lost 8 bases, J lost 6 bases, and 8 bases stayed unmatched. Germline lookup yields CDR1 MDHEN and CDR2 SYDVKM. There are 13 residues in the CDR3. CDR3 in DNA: TGTGCCAGCGGCTCAGGGGGCAGGGATGGCTACACCTTC. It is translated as CASGSGGRDGYTF.

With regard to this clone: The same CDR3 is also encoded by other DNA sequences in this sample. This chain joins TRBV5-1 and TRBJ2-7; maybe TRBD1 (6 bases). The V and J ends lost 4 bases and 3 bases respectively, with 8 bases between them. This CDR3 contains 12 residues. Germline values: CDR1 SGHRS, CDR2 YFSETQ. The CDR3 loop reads CASSVDSYEQYF. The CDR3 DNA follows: TGCGCCAGCAGCGTGGACAGCTACGAGCAGTACTTC.

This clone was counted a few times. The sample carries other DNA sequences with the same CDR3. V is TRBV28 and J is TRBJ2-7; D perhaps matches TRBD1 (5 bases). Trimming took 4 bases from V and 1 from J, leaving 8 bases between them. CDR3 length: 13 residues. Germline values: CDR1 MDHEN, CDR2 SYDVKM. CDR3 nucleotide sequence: TGTGCCAGCAGTTCAGGGCAGTCCTACGAGCAGTACTTC. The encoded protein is CASSSGQSYEQYF.

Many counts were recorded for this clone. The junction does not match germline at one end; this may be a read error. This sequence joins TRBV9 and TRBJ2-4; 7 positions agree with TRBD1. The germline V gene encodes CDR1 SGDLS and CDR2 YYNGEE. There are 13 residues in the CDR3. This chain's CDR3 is CASSTSATGPSSF. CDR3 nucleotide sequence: TGTGCCAGCAGCACTTCGGCGACAGGGCCATCGTCCTTC.

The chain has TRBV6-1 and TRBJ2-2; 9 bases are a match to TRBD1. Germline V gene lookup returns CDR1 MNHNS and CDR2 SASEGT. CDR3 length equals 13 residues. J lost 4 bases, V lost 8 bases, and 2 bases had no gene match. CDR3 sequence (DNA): TGTGCCAGCCAACAGGGGGCCACCGGGGAGCTGTTTTTT. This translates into CASQQGATGELFF.

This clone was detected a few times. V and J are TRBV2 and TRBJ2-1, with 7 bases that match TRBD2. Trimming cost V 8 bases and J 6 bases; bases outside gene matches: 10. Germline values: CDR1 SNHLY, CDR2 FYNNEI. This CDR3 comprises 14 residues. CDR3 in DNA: TGTGCCAGCCGGAGAGGGAGGGAGGTCAATGAGCAGTTCTTC. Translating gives CASRRGREVNEQFF.

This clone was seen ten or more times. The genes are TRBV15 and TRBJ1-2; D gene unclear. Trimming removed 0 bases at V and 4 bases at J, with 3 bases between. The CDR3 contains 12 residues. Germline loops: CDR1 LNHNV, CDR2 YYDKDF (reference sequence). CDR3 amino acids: CATSRDGYGYTF. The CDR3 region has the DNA TGTGCCACCAGCAGAGACGGCTATGGCTACACCTTC.

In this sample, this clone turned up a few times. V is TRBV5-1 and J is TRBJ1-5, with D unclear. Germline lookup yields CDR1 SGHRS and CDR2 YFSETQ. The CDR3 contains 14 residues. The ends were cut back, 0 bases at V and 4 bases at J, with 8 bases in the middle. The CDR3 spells CASSLVPGNQPQHF. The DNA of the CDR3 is TGCGCCAGCAGCTTGGTACCGGGAAATCAGCCCCAGCATTTT.

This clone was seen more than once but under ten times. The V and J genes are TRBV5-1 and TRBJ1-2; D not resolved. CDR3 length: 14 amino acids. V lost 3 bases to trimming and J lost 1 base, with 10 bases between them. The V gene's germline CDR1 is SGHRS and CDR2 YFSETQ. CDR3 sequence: CASSSDGDNYGYTF. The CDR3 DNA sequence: TGCGCCAGCAGCTCCGACGGGGATAACTATGGCTACACCTTC. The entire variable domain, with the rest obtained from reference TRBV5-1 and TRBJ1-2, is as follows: KAGVTQTPRYLIKTRGQQVTLSCSPISGHRSVSWYQQTPGQGLQFLFEYFSETQRNKGNFPGRFSGRQFSNSRSEMNVSTLELGDSALYLCASSSDGDNYGYTFGSGTRLTVV.

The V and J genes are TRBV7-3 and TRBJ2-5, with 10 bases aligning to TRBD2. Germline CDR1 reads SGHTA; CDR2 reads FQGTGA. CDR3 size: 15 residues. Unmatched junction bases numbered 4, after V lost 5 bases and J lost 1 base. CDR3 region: CASSELAGVQETQYF. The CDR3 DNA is TGTGCCAGCAGCGAGCTAGCGGGAGTCCAAGAGACCCAGTACTTC. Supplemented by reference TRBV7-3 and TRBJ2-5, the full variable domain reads GAGVSQTPSNKVTEKGKYVELRCDPISGHTALYWYRQSLGQGPEFLIYFQGTGAADDSGLPNDRFFAVRPEGSVSTLKIQRTERGDSAVYLCASSELAGVQETQYFGPGTRLLVL.

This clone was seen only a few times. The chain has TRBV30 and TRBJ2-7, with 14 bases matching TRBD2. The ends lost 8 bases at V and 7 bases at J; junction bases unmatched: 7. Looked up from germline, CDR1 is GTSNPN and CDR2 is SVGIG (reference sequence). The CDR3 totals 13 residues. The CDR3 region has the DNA TGTGCCCAGGGACTAGCGGGAGTCGGGGAGCAGTACTTC. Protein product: CAQGLAGVGEQYF.

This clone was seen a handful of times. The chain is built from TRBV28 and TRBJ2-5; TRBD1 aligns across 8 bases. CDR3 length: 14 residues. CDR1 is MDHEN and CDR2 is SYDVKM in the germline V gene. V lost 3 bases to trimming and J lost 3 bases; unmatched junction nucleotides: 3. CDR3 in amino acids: CASSFVDREETQYF. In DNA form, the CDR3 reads TGTGCCAGCAGTTTTGTGGACAGGGAAGAGACCCAGTACTTC.

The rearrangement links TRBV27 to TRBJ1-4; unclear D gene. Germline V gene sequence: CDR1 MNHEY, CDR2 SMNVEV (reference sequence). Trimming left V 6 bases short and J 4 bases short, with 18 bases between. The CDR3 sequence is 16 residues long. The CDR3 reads CASSVLGGSGNEKLFF. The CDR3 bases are TGTGCCAGCAGCGTTTTGGGAGGTTCCGGTAATGAAAAACTGTTTTTT.

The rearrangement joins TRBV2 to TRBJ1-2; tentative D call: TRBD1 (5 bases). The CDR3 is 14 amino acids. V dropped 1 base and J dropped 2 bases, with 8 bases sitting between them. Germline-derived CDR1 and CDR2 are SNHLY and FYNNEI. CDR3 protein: CASSEVTANYGYTF. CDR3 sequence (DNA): TGTGCCAGCAGTGAAGTGACAGCAAACTATGGCTACACCTTC.

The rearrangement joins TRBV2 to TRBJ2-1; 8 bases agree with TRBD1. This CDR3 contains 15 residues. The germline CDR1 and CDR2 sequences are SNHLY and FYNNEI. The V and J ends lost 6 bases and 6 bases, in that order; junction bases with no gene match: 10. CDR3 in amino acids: CASSQDRVGSNEQFF. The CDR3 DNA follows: TGTGCCAGCAGCCAGGACAGGGTGGGGAGCAATGAGCAGTTCTTC.

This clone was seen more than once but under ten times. CDR3 loop: CASSPAGIIDGYTF. CDR3 sequence (DNA): TGTGCCAGCAGCCCGGCAGGGATTATCGATGGCTACACCTTC. The chain uses TRBV28 and TRBJ1-2, with D perhaps matching TRBD1 (5 bases). CDR1 MDHEN and CDR2 SYDVKM come from the germline V gene. This CDR3 is 14 amino acids long. The V end lost 6 bases, the J end lost 6 bases, and 17 bases lay between the germline ends.